This TCR beta chain was obtained from a study of molecular identifiers for immune sequencing clone quantification (dated by TCRdb to the late 2010s). Some background on the complete study: In a replicate experiment, RNA from roughly 18,000 or 92,000 naive CD8 T cells was split into five aliquots, four of which were sequenced. This methods study used CD8 T cells to benchmark TCR RNA copy counting and molecular-identifier clustering-based TCR repertoire sequencing (MIDCIRS).

Libraries of naive CD8 T cells were generated from around 20,000 to 1,000,000 sorted cells, with 10%, 30% or 50% of the purified RNA used. On a BD FACSAria II, naive CD8 T cells were FACS-sorted as CD8+CD4-CCR7+CD45RA+ and collected into RLT Plus buffer. Approximately eleven TCR copies' worth of Jurkat RNA were spiked into roughly 17,000-1,100,000 naive CD8 T cell samples to test detection sensitivity. CD8 T cells were enriched with RosetteSep CD8+ T Cell Enrichment Cocktail and Ficoll-Paque, followed by ACK red cell lysis. Preparation of the library involved PCR. Sequencing took place on a NextSeq 500. Bulk TCR libraries were generated as previously described, with the TCR primers listed in Table S5 used. The Qiagen AllPrep DNA/RNA kit was used to purify total RNA. Before any analysis, reads coming from multiple sequencing runs of the same library were combined into one pool. The original methods were these. Reads were retained only if an exact TCR constant sequence was present, and the retained reads were trimmed to 150 nt and grouped according to their 12-nt molecular barcodes. Reads inside each barcode group were sub-clustered using a 15% Levenshtein threshold, and a quality-weighted consensus sequence was constructed for each RNA molecule. Non-functional sequences were filtered out, along with any lower-count sequence sitting one edit away from another sequence. On the basis of fitting two negative binomial distributions, barcode sub-clusters with fewer than 20% of the maximum read count were discarded. Clones were called with MiXCR by TCRdb after fastp trimmed the public reads at Q25, and only in-frame beta chains were retained. Rows are unified per CDR3 protein, each entry keeping the most common DNA and genes. These V and J calls derive from TCRdb rather than the authors' analysis. The sample table shows some 100,000 distinct CDR3 sequences, and 36% are seen once. About 4.2% of the sample rests with the top ten.

CDR1 and CDR2, looked up from the germline V gene (reference sequence), are MNHEY and SMNVEV. From the cysteine through the phenylalanine, the CDR3 covers 15 amino acids. Kept here is only the CDR3 DNA, which spans 45 bases and is read in frame from base 1. With respect to this clonotype: Its specific antigen is unknown. The junction shows a germline mismatch at one end, possibly a read error.

On the study overall, not on this receptor specifically: In CMV-specific effector cells, over 99% of molecules were held by clones above 20 RNA copies, whereas under 1% of molecules were held by such clones in naive cells. Even against a background of some 1 million naive CD8 T cells, spiked-in Jurkat TCR RNA amounting to a single cell's worth was reported to be detectable. About 2.9 recovered TCR RNA copies per cell were obtained by modeling, versus around 10 by digital PCR, implying a capture efficiency of about 30%. Highly expanded clone sizes could be underestimated if identical TCR molecules share a barcode. The naive libraries included spiked-in Jurkat TCR RNA (roughly 9 copies' worth), and this RNA is not part of the donor repertoire. When barcode sub-clustering was left out, chimeric consensus sequences inflated TCR diversity, with chimeras reaching as high as 47%.

The origin of this receptor is a human donor in good health. Some libraries in this study had Jurkat cell RNA spiked in. The sequenced sample was naive CD8+ T cells from blood, with Jurkat cell RNA spiked in. The cell subset or site label, read with the paper, signifies: FACS-sorted CD8+CD4-CCR7+CD45RA+ naive T cells. The V gene is TRBV27 and the J gene is TRBJ1-2, with the D gene uncertain. The CDR3 protein sequence reads: CGSSPPESEGYGYTF. The nucleotides read TGTGGCAGCAGTCCCCCTGAATCGGAGGGCTATGGCTACACCTTC.